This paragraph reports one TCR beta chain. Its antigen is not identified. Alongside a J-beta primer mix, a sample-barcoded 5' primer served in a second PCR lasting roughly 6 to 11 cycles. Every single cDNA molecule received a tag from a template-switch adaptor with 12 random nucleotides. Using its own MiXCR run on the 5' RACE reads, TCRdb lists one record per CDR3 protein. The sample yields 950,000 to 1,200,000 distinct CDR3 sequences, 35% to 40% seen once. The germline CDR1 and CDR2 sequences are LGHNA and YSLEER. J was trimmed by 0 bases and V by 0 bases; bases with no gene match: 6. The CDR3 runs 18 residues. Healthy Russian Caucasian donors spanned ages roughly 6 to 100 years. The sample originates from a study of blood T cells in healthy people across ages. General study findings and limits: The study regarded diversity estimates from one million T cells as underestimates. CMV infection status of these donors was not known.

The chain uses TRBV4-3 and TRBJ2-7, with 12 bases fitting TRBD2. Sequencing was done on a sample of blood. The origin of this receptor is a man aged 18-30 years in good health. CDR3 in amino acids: CASSQDSASGGDSYEQYF. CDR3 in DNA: TGCGCCAGCAGCCAAGATTCGGCTAGCGGGGGGGACTCCTACGAGCAGTACTTC.